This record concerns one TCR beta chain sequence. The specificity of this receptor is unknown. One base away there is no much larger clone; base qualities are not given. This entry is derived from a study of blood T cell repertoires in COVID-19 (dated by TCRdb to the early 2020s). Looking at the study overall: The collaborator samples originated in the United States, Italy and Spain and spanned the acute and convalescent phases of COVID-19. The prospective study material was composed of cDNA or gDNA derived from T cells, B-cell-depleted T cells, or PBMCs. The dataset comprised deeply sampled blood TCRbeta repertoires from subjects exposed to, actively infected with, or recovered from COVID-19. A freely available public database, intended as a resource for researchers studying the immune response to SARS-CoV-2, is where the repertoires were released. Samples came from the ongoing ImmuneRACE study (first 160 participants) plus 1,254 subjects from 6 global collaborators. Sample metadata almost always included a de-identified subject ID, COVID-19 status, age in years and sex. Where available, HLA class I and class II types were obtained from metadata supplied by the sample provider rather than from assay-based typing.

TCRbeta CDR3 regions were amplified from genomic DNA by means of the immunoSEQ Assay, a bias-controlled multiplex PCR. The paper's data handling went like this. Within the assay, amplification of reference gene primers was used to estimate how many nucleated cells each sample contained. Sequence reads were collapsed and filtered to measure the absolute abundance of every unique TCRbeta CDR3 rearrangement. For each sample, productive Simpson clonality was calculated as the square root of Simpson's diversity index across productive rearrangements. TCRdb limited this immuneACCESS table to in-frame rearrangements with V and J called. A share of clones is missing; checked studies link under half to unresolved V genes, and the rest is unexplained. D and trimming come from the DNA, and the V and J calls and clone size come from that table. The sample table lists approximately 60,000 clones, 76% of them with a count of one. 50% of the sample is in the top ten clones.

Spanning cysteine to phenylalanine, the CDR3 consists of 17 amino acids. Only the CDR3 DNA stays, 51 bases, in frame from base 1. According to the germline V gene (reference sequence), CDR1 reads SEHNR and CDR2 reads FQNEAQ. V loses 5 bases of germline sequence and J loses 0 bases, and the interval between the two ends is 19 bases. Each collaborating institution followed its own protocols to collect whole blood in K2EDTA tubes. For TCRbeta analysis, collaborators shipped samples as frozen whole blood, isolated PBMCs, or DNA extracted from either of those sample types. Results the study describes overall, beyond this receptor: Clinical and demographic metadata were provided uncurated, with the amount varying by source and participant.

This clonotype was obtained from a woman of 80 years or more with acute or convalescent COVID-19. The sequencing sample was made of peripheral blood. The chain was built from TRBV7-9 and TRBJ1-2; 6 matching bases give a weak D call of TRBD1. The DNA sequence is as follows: TGTGCCAGCAGCGTTCGGACAGCCCTATTAGCTAACTATGGCTACACCTTC. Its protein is CASSVRTALLANYGYTF.